The rows below give T cell receptor beta chains drawn from one sample of a study of shared clonotypes between healthy human individuals. Sequencing used immunoSEQ multiplex PCR; TCRdb keeps in-frame clones, though not all of them. The sample has 490,000 or so clones; about 80% are singletons. The sample was PBMCs. These receptors originate from a woman aged 40 to 55 in good health. Some clones in this sample may be carry-over from other donors' samples. CDR3s include the opening cysteine and the closing phenylalanine or tryptophan. Each record gives: clone size, V gene, J gene, D gene, CDR3 protein, CDR3 DNA. The D gene is left open where the match is weak. A row's size may be missing; if present it is once, few, many or a size class.

>few|TRBV5-8|TRBJ1-1|TRBD1
CASSFVQQGRLNTEAFF
TGTGCCAGCAGCTTCGTGCAACAGGGGCGGCTGAACACTGAAGCTTTCTTT
>.|TRBV5-1|TRBJ2-1|TRBD1
CASREDRGNIDGNEQFF
TGCGCCAGCAGGGAGGACAGGGGGAATATTGATGGTAATGAGCAGTTCTTC
>once|TRBV4-1|TRBJ2-3|TRBD2
CASSPRTSGVTDTQYF
TGCGCCAGCAGCCCCCGGACTAGCGGGGTCACAGATACGCAGTATTTT
>.|TRBV28|TRBJ1-5|.
CASSYRTINQPQHF
TGTGCCAGCAGTTATCGGACGATCAATCAGCCCCAGCATTTT
>few|TRBV6-1|TRBJ1-1|.
CASSERGYTEAFF
TGTGCCAGCAGTGAAAGGGGGTACACTGAAGCTTTCTTT
>.|TRBV6-5|TRBJ2-2|.
CASSFGLATGELFF
TGTGCCAGCAGTTTCGGGCTAGCCACCGGGGAGCTGTTTTTT
>few|TRBV19|TRBJ1-1|.
CASSIHSMNTEAFF
TGTGCCAGTAGTATCCATTCCATGAACACTGAAGCTTTCTTT
>.|TRBV19|TRBJ2-1|.
CASSSIGGSSYNEQFF
TGTGCCAGTAGTTCAATCGGTGGGAGTTCCTACAATGAGCAGTTCTTC
>few|TRBV27|TRBJ2-7|.
CASSSAGRSYEQYF
TGTGCCAGCAGCTCAGCGGGCCGTTCCTACGAGCAGTACTTC
>.|TRBV10-3|TRBJ1-2|TRBD1
CAAGTAHYGYTF
TGTGCCGCCGGGACAGCTCACTATGGCTACACCTTC
>.|TRBV2|TRBJ2-1|TRBD1
CASRPWTGGANEQFF
TGTGCCAGCAGACCCTGGACAGGGGGGGCCAATGAGCAGTTCTTC